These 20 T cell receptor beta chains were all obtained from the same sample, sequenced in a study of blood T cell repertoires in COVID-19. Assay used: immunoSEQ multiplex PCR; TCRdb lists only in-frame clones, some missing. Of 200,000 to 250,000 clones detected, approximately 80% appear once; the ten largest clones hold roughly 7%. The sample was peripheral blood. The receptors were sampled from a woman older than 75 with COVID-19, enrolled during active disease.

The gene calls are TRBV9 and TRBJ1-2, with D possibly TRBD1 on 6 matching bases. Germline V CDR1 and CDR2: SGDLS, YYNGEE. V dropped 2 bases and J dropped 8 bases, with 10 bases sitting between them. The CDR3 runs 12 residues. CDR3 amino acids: CASSVQGYGYTF. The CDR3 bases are TGTGCCAGCAGCGTCCAGGGGTACGGCTACACCTTC.

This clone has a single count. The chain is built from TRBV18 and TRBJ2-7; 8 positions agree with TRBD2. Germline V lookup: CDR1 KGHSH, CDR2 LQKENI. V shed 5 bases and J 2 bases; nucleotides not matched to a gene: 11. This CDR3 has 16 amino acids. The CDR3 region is CASSDPSGPSTYEQYF. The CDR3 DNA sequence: TGTGCCAGCTCAGACCCTAGCGGGCCGTCGACCTACGAGCAGTACTTC.

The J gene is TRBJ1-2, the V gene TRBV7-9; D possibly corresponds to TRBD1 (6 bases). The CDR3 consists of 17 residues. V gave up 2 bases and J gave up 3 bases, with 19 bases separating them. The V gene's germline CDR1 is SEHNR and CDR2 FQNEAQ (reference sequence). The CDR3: CASSLRSSRQEDYGYTF. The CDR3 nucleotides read TGTGCCAGCAGCTTAAGGTCCTCGAGACAGGAGGACTATGGCTACACCTTC.

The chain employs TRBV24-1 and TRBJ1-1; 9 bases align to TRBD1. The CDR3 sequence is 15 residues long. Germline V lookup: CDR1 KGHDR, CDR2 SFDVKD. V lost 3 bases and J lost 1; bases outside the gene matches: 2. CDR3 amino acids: CATSDPTGGNTEAFF. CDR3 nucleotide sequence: TGTGCCACCAGTGATCCGACAGGGGGGAACACTGAAGCTTTCTTT.

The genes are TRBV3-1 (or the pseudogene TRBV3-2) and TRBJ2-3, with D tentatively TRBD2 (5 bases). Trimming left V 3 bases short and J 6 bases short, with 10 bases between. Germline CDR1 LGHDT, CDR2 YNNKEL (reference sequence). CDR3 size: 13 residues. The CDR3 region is CASSHHSGDTQYF. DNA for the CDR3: TGTGCCAGCAGCCACCACTCGGGGGATACGCAGTATTTT.

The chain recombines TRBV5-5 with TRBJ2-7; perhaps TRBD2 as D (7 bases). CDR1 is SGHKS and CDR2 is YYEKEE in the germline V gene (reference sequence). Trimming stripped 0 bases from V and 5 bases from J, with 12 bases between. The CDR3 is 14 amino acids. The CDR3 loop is CASSLARGGNEQYF. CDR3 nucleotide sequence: TGTGCCAGCAGCTTGGCCAGGGGAGGGAACGAGCAGTACTTC.

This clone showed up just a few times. The CDR3 loop reads CASRRNHGGSELFF. For the CDR3, the DNA is TGTGCCAGCAGGAGGAACCACGGCGGGTCGGAGCTGTTTTTT. The V gene is TRBV28, the J gene TRBJ2-2, with D perhaps matching TRBD2 (5 bases). This CDR3 comprises 14 residues. Germline values: CDR1 MDHEN, CDR2 SYDVKM. V dropped 6 bases and J dropped 10 bases, with 18 bases sitting between them.

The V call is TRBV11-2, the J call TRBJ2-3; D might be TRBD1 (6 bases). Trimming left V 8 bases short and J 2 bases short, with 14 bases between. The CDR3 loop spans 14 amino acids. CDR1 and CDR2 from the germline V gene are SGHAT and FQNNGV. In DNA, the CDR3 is TGTGCCAGCGCACGGACAGACTACACAGATACGCAGTATTTT. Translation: CASARTDYTDTQYF.

DNA for the CDR3: TGTGCCAGTAGTATAGGATCCCTCGGGGAGCCCCAGCATTTT. It specifies CASSIGSLGEPQHF. The chain uses TRBV19 and TRBJ1-5; D gene unclear. The CDR3 has 14 amino acids. The V end was cut by 1 base, the J end by 8 bases, with 12 bases between. Germline V gives CDR1 LNHDA, CDR2 SQIVND (reference sequence). The full variable domain, its missing parts supplied by reference TRBV19 and TRBJ1-5, is DGGITQSPKYLFRKEGQNVTLSCEQNLNHDAMYWYRQDPGQGLRLIYYSQIVNDFQKGDIAEGYSVSREKKESFPLTVTSAQKNPTAFYLCASSIGSLGEPQHFGDGTRLSIL.

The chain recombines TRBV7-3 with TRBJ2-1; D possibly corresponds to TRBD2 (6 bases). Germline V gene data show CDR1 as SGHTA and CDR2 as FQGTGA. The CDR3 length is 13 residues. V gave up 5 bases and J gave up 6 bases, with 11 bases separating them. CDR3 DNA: TGTGCCAGCAGCCCCGGGACTCTCAATGAGCAGTTCTTC. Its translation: CASSPGTLNEQFF.

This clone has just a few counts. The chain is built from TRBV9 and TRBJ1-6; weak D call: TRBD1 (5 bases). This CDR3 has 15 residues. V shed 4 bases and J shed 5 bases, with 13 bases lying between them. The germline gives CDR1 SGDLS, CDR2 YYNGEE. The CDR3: CASSPRRGNNSPLHF. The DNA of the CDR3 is TGTGCCAGCAGCCCCCGCCGGGGGAATAATTCACCCCTCCACTTT.

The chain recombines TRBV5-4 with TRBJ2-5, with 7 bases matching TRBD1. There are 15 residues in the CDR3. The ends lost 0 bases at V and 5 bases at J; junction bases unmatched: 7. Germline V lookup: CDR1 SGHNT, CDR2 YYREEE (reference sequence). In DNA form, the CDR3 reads TGTGCCAGCAGCTTGGGAGGGGGCGGACTGGAGACCCAGTACTTC. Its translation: CASSLGGGGLETQYF.

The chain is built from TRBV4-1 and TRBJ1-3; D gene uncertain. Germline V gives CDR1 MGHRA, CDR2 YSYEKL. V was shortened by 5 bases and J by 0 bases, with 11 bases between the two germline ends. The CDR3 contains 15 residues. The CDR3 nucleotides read TGCGCCAGCAGCGTCCCCGGTACCTCTGGAAACACCATATATTTT. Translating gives CASSVPGTSGNTIYF.

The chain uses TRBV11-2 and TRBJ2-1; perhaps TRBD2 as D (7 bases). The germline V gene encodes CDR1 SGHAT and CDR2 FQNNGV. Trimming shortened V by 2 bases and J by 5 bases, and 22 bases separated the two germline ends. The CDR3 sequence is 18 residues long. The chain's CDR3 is CASSLWRGPSGNNNEQFF. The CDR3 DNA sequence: TGTGCCAGCAGCTTATGGCGGGGGCCATCGGGGAACAACAATGAGCAGTTCTTC.

CDR3: CASSFPRAGSSASPLHF. DNA of the CDR3: TGTGCCAGCAGCTTTCCTCGGGCAGGGTCGAGCGCTTCACCCCTCCACTTT. The chain uses TRBV12-1 and TRBJ1-6; the table's D call TRBD1 went unverified against the DNA. TRBV12-1 is an annotated pseudogene. The CDR3 loop spans 17 amino acids.

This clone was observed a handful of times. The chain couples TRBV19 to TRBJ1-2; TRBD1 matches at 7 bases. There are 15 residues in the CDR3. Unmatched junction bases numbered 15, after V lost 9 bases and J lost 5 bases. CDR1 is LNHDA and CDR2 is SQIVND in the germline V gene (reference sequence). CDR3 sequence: CASNNRGRVPYGYTF. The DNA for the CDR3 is TGTGCCAGCAATAACAGGGGAAGAGTTCCTTATGGCTACACCTTC.

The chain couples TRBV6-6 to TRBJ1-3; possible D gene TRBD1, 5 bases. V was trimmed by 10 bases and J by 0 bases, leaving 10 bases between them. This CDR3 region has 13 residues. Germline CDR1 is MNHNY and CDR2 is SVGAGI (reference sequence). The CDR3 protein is CATGDSSGNTIYF. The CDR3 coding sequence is TGTGCCACCGGAGACAGCTCTGGAAACACCATATATTTT.

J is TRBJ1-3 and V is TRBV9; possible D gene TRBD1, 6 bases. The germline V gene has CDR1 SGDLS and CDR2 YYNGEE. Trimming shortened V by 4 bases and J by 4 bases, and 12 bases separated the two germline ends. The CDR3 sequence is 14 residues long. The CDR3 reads CASSPFDRGNTIYF. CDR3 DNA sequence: TGTGCCAGCAGCCCCTTTGACAGGGGAAACACCATATATTTT.

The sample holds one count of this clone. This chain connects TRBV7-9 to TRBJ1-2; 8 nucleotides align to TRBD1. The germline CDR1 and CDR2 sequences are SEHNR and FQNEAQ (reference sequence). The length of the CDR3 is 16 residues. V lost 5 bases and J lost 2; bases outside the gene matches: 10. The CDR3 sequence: CASSGGQGASNYGYTF. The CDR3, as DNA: TGTGCCAGCAGCGGCGGACAGGGAGCTTCCAACTATGGCTACACCTTC. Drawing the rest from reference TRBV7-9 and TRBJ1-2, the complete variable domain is DTGVSQNPRHKITKRGQNVTFRCDPISEHNRLYWYRQTLGQGPEFLTYFQNEAQLEKSRLLSDRFSAERPKGSFSTLEIQRTEQGDSAMYLCASSGGQGASNYGYTFGSGTRLTVV.

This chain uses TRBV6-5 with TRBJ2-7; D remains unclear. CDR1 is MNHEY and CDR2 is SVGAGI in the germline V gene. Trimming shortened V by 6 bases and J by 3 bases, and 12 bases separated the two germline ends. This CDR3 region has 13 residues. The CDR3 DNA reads TGTGCCAGCAGCCCCCGGTCCCGCTACGAGCAGTACTTC. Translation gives CASSPRSRYEQYF.